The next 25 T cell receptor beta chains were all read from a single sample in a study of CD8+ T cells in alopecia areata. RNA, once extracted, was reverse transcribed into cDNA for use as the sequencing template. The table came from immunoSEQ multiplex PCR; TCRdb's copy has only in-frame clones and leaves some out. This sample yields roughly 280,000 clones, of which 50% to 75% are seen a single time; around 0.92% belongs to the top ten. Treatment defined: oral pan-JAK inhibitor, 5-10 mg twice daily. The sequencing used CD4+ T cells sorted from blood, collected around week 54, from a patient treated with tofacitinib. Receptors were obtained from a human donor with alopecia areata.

The CDR3 sequence is CASSQDRTIDTQYF. Written as DNA, the CDR3 is TGCGCCAGCAGCCAAGACAGGACAATAGATACGCAGTATTTT. The rearrangement uses TRBV5-1 and TRBJ2-3, with D perhaps TRBD1 (6 bases). Looked up from germline, CDR1 is SGHRS and CDR2 is YFSETQ. Between the trimmed V and J ends, which lost 4 bases and 5 bases, there was a span of 14 bases. This CDR3 region has 14 residues.

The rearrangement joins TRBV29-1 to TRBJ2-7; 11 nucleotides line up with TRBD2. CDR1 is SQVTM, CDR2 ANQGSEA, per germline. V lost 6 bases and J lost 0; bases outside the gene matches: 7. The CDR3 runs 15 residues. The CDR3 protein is CSVTGLAESSYEQYF. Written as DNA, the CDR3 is TGCAGCGTAACGGGACTAGCGGAGAGCTCCTACGAGCAGTACTTC.

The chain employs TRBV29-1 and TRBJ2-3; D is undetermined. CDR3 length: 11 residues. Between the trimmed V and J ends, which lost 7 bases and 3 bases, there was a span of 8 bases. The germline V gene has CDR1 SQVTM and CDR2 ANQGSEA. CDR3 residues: CSGRLTDTQYF. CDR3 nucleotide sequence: TGCAGCGGCCGACTGACAGATACGCAGTATTTT.

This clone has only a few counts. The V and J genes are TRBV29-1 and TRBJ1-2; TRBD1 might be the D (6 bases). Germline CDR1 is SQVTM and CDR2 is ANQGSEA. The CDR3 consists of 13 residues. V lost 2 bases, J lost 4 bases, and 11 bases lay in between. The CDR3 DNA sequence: TGCAGCGTTGAACCCACGGACAGCTATGGCTACACCTTC. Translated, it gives CSVEPTDSYGYTF.

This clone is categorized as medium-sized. The CDR3 protein is CASSRRDGLVGNEQFF. CDR3 nucleotides: TGTGCCAGCAGCAGGAGGGACGGCCTAGTGGGAAATGAGCAGTTCTTC. The chain has TRBV7-2 and TRBJ2-1; D is possibly TRBD2 (6 bases). This CDR3 has 16 residues. V was shortened by 5 bases and J by 7 bases, with 21 bases between the two germline ends. CDR1 and CDR2 (germline): SGHTA, FQGNSA. Filled out from reference TRBV7-2 and TRBJ2-1, the complete variable domain reads GAGVSQSPSNKVTEKGKDVELRCDPISGHTALYWYRQSLGQGLEFLIYFQGNSAPDKSGLPSDRFSAERTGGSVSTLTIQRTQQEDSAVYLCASSRRDGLVGNEQFFGPGTRLTVL.

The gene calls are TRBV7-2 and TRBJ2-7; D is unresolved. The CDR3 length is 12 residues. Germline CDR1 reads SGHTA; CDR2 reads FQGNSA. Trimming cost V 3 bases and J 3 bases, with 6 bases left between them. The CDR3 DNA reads TGTGCCAGCAGCTTGAACATCTACGAGCAGTACTTC. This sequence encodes CASSLNIYEQYF.

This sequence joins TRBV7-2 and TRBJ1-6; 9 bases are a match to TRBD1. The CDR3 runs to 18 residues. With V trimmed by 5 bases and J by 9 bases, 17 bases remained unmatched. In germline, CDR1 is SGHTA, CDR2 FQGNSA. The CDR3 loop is CASSHWGTGTGLGSPLHF. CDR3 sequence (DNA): TGTGCCAGCAGCCATTGGGGGACCGGGACAGGGTTGGGTTCACCCCTCCACTTT.

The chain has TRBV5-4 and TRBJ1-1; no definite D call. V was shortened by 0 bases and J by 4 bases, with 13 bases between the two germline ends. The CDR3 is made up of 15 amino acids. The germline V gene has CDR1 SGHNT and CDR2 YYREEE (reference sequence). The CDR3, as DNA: TGTGCCAGCAGCTTGGATGTGAACCTGGGCACTGAAGCTTTCTTT. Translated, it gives CASSLDVNLGTEAFF. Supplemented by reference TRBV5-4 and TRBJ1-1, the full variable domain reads ETGVTQSPTHLIKTRGQQVTLRCSSQSGHNTVSWYQQALGQGPQFIFQYYREEENGRGNFPPRFSGLQFPNYSSELNVNALELDDSALYLCASSLDVNLGTEAFFGQGTRLTVV.

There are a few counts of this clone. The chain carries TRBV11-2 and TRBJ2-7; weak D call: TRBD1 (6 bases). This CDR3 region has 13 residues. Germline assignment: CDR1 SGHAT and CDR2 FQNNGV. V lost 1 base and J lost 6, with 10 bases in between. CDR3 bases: TGTGCCAGCAGCTTAGGTCCAGGGGTCGAGCAGTACTTC. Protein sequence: CASSLGPGVEQYF.

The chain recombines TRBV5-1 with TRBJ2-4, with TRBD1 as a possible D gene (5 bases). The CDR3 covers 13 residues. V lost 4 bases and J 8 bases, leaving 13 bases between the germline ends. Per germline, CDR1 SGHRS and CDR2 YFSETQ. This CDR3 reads CASSVGQGYIQYF. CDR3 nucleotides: TGCGCCAGCAGCGTGGGGCAGGGCTACATTCAGTACTTC.

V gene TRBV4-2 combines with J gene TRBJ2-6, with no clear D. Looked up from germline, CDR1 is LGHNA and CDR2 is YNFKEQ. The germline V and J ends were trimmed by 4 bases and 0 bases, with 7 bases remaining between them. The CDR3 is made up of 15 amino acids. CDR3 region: CASSLVRSGANVLTF. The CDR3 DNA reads TGTGCCAGCAGCCTAGTCCGCTCTGGGGCCAACGTCCTGACTTTC.

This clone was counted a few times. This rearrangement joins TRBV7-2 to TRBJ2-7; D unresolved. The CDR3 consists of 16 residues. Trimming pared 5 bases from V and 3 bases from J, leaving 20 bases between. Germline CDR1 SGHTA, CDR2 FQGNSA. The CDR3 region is CASSRSLASGGYEQYF. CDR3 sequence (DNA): TGTGCCAGCAGCCGTAGTTTGGCCTCCGGCGGCTACGAGCAGTACTTC.

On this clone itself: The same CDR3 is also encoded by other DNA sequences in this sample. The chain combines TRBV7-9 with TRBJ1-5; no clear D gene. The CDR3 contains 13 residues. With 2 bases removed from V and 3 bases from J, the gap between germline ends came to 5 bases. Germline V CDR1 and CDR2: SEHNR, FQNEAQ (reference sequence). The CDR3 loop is CASSLSPNQPQHF. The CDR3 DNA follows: TGTGCCAGCAGCTTATCCCCCAATCAGCCCCAGCATTTT.

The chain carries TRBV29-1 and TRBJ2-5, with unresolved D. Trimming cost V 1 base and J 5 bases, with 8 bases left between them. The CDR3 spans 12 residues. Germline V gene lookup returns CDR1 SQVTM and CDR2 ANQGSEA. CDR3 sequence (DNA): TGCAGCGTTGAAGCGCTAGGGGAGACCCAGTACTTC. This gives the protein CSVEALGETQYF.

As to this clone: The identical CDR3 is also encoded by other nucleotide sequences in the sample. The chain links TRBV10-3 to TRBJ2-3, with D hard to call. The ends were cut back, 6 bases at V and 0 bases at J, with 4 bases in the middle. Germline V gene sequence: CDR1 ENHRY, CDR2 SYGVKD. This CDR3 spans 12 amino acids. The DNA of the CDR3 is TGTGCCATCAGCCCGAGCACAGATACGCAGTATTTT. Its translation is CAISPSTDTQYF.

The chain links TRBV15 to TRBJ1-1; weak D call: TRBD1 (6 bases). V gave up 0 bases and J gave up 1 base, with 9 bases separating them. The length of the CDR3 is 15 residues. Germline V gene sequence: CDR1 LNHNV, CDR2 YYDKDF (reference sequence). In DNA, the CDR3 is TGTGCCACCAGCAGAGAGGGGGCTGGGAACACTGAAGCTTTCTTT. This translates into CATSREGAGNTEAFF.

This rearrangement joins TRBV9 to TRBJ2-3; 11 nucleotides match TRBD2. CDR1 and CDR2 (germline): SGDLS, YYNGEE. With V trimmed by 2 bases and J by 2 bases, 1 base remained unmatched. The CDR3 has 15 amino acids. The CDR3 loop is CASSVGLAVTDTQYF. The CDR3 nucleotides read TGTGCCAGCAGCGTGGGACTAGCGGTCACAGATACGCAGTATTTT.

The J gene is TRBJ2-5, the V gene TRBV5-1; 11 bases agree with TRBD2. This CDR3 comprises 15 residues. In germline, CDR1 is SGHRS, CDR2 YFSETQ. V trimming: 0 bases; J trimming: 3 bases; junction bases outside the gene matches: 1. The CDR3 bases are TGCGCCAGCAGCTTGGTGGGACTAGCGGAAGAGACCCAGTACTTC. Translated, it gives CASSLVGLAEETQYF. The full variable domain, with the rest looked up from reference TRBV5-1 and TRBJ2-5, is KAGVTQTPRYLIKTRGQQVTLSCSPISGHRSVSWYQQTPGQGLQFLFEYFSETQRNKGNFPGRFSGRQFSNSRSEMNVSTLELGDSALYLCASSLVGLAEETQYFGPGTRLLVL.

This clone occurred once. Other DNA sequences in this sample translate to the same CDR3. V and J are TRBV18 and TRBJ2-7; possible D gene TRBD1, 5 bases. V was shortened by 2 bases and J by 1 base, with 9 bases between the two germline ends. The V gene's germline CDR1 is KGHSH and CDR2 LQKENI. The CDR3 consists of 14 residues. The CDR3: CASSPGTGSYEQYF. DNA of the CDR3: TGTGCCAGCTCACCAGGAACAGGATCCTACGAGCAGTACTTC.

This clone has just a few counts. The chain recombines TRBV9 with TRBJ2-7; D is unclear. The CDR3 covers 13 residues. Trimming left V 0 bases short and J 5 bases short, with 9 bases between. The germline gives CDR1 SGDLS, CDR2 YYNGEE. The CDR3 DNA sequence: TGTGCCAGCAGCGTAGGACCGCTCGACGAGCAGTACTTC. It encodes CASSVGPLDEQYF.

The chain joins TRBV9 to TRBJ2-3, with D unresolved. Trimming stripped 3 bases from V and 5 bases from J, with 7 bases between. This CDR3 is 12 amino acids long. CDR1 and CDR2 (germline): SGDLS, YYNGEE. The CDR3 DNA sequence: TGTGCCAGCAGCGCCCATCTAGATACGCAGTATTTT. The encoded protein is CASSAHLDTQYF.

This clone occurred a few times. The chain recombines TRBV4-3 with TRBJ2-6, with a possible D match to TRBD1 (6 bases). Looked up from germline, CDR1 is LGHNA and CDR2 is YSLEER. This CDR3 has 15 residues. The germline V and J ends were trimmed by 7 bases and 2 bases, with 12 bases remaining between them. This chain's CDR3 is CASTETGPGANVLTF. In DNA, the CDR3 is TGCGCCAGCACTGAAACAGGGCCTGGGGCCAACGTCCTGACTTTC.

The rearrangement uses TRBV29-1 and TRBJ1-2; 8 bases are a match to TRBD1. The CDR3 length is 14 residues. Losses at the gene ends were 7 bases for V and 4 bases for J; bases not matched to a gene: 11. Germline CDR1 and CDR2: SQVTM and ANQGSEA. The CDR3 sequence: CSAQAGTGGYGYTF. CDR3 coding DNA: TGCAGCGCTCAAGCCGGGACAGGCGGCTATGGCTACACCTTC.

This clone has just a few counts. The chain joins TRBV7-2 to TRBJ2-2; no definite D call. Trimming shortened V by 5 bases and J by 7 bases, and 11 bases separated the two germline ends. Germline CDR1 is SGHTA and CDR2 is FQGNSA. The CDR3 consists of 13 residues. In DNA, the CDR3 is TGTGCCAGCAGCCTAAAGCCAGGCGGGGAGCTGTTTTTT. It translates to CASSLKPGGELFF.

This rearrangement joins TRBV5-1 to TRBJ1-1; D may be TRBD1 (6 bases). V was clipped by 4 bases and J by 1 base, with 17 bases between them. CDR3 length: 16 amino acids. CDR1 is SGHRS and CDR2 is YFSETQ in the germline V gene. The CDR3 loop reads CASSRMGAFGNTEAFF. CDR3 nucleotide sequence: TGCGCCAGCAGCCGCATGGGGGCATTTGGGAACACTGAAGCTTTCTTT.